This T cell receptor beta chain was sequenced for a study of T cells after yellow fever vaccination. For the study at large: Fractions containing few cells were prepared with SMART-Seq v4 Ultra Low Input.

Concerning this clonotype itself: Antigen unknown.

Broader study findings: Weaker overall, the secondary response nonetheless peaked faster (day 5 versus 15).

As TCR cDNA was made by 5'RACE template switching, a universal primer site and UMIs were added. TCRdb reprocessed the 5' RACE reads via MiXCR and lists one record per CDR3 protein. The table records roughly 99,000 distinct CDR3 sequences, roughly 5.8% of them present only once. J lost 1 base, V lost 2 bases, and 11 bases had no gene match. CDR1 DFQATT and CDR2 SNEGSKA come from the germline V gene (reference sequence). The CDR3 runs to 17 residues. The receptor was derived from a man aged 18 to 29 who received the YFV17D yellow fever vaccine. V usage is TRBV20-1 and J usage is TRBJ2-3, with 8 bases identical to TRBD1. The specimen was CD8+ T cells sorted from PBMCs, collected 10 days after the yellow fever booster vaccination. The CDR3 DNA follows: TGCAGTGCTAGATCCGCCACGAGGACAGGGCGCACAGATACGCAGTATTTT. This codes for CSARSATRTGRTDTQYF.